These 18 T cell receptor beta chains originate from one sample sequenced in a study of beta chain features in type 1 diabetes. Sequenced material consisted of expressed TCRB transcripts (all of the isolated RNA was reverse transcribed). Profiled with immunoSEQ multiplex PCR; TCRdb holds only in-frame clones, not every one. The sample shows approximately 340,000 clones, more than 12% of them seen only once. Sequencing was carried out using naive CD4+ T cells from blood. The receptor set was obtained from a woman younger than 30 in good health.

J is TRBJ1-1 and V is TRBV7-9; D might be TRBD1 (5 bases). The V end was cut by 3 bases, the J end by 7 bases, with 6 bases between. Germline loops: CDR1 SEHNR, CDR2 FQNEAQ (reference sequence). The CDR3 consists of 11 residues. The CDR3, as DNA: TGTGCCAGCAGCTTTCAGGGTGAAGCTTTCTTT. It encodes CASSFQGEAFF.

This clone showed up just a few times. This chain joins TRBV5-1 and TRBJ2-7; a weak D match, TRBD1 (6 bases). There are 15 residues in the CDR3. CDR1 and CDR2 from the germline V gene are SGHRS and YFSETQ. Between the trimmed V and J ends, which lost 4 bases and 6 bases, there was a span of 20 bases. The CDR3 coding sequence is TGCGCCAGCAGCCTACGGACAGCCGGCGTAGCCGAGCAGTACTTC. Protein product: CASSLRTAGVAEQYF.

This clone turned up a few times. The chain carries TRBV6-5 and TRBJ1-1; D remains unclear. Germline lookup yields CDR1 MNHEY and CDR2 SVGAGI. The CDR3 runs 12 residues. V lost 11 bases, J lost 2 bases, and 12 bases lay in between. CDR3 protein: CAPASLNTEAFF. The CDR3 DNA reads TGTGCCCCTGCTAGCCTTAACACTGAAGCTTTCTTT.

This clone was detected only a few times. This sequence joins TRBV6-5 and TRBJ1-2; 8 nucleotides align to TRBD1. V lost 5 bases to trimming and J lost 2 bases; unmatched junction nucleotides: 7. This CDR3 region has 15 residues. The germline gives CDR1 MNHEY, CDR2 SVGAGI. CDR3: CASSLDRGRNYGYTF. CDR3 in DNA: TGTGCCAGCAGTCTCGACAGGGGCCGAAACTATGGCTACACCTTC.

The CDR3 loop is CASSWIRSRDLNQETQYF. Written as DNA, the CDR3 is TGTGCCAGCAGCTGGATTCGAAGCAGGGATTTAAATCAAGAGACCCAGTACTTC. V gene TRBV13 combines with J gene TRBJ2-5, with a tentative D call TRBD1 (5 bases). Germline V lookup: CDR1 PRHDT, CDR2 FYEKMQ (reference sequence). Trimming took off 4 bases at V and 2 bases at J, with 23 bases between the two ends. The CDR3 runs 18 residues.

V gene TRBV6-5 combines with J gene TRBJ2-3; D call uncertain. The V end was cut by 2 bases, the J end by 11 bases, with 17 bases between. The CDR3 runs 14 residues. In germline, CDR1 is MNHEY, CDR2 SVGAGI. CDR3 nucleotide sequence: TGTGCCAGCAGTTACGATACACTTGACAACGGGCAGTATTTT. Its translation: CASSYDTLDNGQYF.

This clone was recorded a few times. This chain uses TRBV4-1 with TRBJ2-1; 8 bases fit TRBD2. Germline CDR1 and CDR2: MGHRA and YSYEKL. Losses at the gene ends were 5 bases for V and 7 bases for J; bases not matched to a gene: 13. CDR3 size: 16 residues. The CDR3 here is CASSTQTSARVNEQFF. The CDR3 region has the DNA TGCGCCAGCAGCACCCAGACTAGCGCCAGGGTTAATGAGCAGTTCTTC.

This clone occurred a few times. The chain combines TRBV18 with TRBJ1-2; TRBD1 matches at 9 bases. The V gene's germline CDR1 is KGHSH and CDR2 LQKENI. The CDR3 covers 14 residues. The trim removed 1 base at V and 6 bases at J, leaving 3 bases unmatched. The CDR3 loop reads CASSPQGQGDGYTF. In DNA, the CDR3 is TGTGCCAGCTCACCACAGGGACAGGGCGATGGCTACACCTTC.

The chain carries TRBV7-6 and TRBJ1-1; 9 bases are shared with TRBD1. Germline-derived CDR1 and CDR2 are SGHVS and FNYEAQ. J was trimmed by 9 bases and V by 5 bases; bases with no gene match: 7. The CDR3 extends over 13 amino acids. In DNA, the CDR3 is TGTGCCAGCAGCGCCCGGGACAGGGTAAAAGCTTTCTTT. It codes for CASSARDRVKAFF.

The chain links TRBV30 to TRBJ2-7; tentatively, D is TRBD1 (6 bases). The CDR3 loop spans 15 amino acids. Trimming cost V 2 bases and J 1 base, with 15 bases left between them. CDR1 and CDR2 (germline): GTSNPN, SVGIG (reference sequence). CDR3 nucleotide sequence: TGTGCCTGGAGTTCGGGACACGGAGGATCCTACGAGCAGTACTTC. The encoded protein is CAWSSGHGGSYEQYF.

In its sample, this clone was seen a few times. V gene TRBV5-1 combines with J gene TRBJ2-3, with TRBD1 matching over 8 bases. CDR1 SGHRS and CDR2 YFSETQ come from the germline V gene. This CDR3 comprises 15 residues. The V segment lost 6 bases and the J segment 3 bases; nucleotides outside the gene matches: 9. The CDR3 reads CASNPAGGRTDTQYF. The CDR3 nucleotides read TGCGCCAGCAACCCCGCAGGGGGCCGTACAGATACGCAGTATTTT. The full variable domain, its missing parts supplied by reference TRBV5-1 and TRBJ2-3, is KAGVTQTPRYLIKTRGQQVTLSCSPISGHRSVSWYQQTPGQGLQFLFEYFSETQRNKGNFPGRFSGRQFSNSRSEMNVSTLELGDSALYLCASNPAGGRTDTQYFGPGTRLTVL.

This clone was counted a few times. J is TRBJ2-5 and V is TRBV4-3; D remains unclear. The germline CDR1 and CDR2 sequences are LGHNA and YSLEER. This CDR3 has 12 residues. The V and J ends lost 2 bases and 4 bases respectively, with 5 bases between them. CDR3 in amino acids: CASSQSRETQYF. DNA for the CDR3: TGCGCCAGCAGCCAATCCCGAGAGACCCAGTACTTC.

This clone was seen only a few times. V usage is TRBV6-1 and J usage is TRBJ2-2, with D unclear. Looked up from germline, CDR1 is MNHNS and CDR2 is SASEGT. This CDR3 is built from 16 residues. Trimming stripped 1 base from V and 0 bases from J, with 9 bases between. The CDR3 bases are TGTGCCAGCAGTGAAGTCATGAGCGCGAACACCGGGGAGCTGTTTTTT. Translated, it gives CASSEVMSANTGELFF.

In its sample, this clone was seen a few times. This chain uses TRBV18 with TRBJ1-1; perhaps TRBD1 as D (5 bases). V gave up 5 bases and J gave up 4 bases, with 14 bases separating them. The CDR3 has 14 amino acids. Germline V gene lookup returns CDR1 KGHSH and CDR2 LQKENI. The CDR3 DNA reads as TGTGCCAGCTCATCGTGGGGGGTGGGCACTGAAGCTTTCTTT. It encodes CASSSWGVGTEAFF.

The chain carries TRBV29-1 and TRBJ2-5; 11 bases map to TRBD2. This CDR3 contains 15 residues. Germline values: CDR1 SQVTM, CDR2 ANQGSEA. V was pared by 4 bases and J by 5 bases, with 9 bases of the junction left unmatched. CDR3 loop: CSVVIAGGFRETQYF. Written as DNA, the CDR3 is TGCAGCGTTGTAATAGCGGGAGGGTTTCGGGAGACCCAGTACTTC.

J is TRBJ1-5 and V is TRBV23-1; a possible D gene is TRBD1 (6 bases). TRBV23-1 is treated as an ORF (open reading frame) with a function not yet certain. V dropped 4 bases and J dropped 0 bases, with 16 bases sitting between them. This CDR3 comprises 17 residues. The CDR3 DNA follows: TGCGCCAGCAGTCGGGACACCTCCCCCTATAGCAATCAGCCCCAGCATTTT. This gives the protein CASSRDTSPYSNQPQHF.

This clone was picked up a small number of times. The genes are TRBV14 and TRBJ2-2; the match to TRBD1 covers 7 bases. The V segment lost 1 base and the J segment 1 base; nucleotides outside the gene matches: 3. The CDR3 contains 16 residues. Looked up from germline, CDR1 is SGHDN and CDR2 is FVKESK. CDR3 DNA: TGTGCCAGCAGCCAAGTGTGGACAGGGAACACCGGGGAGCTGTTTTTT. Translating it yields CASSQVWTGNTGELFF.

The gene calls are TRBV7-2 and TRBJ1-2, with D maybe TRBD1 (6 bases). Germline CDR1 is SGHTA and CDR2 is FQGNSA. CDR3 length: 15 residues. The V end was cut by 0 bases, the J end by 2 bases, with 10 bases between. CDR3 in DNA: TGTGCCAGCAGCTTAGCCATGGACAGAAACTATGGCTACACCTTC. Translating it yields CASSLAMDRNYGYTF.